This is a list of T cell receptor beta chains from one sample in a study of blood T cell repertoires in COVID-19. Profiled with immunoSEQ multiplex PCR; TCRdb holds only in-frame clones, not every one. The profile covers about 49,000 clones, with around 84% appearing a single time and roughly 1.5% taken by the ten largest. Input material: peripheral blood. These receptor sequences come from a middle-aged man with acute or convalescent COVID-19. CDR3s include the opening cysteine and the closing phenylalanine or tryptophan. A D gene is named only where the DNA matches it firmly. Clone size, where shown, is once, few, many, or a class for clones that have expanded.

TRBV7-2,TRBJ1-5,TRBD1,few,TGTGCCAGCAGTCCTCACCCGACAGGGGTTGGCAATCAGCCCCAGCATTTT,CASSPHPTGVGNQPQHF
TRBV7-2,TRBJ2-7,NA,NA,TGTGCCAGCAGCTCCGACAGGATGAGCTACGAGCAGTACTTC,CASSSDRMSYEQYF
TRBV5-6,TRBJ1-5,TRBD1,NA,TGTGCCAGCAGCTCGAGGACAGGGTTTAGCAATCAGCCCCAGCATTTT,CASSSRTGFSNQPQHF
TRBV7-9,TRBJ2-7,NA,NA,TGTGCCAGCAGCCGGGACACCTCCTACGAGCAGTACTTC,CASSRDTSYEQYF
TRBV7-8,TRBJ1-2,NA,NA,TGTGCCAGCAGCCCAGGGGATGGCTACACCTTC,CASSPGDGYTF
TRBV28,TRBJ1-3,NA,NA,TGTGCCAGCAGTCCCCCGGGACAAATCTCTGGAAACACCATATATTTT,CASSPPGQISGNTIYF
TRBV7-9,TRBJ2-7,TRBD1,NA,TGTGCCAGCAGCCCCCCGGGACAGATTTACGAGCAGTACTTC,CASSPPGQIYEQYF
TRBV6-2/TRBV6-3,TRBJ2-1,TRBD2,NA,TGTGCCAGCAGTTCCCCGCAGGGGACTAGATACAATGAGCAGTTCTTC,CASSSPQGTRYNEQFF
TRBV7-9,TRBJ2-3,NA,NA,TGTGCCAGCAGCTTATCCCGGGGAGATACGCAGTATTTT,CASSLSRGDTQYF
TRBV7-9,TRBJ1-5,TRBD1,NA,TGTGCCAGCAGCTTTTCAGGGGGCATTGATAATCAGCCCCAGCATTTT,CASSFSGGIDNQPQHF
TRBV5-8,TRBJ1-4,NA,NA,TGTGCCAGCAGCTTGGCCCGTATCACTAATGAAAAACTGTTTTTT,CASSLARITNEKLFF
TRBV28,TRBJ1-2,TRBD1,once,TGTGCCAGCAGTTCGGACAGGGGGTTAGGAGGCTACACCTTC,CASSSDRGLGGYTF
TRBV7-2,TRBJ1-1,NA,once,TGTGCCAGCAGCTTAAGACAGGTTGGCACTGAAGCTTTCTTT,CASSLRQVGTEAFF
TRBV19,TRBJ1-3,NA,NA,TGTGCCAGTACCCGAGGGGGCTCTGGAAACACCATATATTTT,CASTRGGSGNTIYF
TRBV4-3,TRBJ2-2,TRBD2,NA,TGCGCCAGCAGCCAAGATCCCAGCGGGAGTTACACCGGGGAGCTGTTTTTT,CASSQDPSGSYTGELFF
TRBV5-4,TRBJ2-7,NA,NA,TGTGCCAGCAGCTTGAGGCTGGCGGGGGCCTTCTCCTACGAGCAGTACTTC,CASSLRLAGAFSYEQYF
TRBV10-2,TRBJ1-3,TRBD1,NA,TGCGCCAGCAGTGACGGGACAGGGGGGAGTGGAAACACCATATATTTT,CASSDGTGGSGNTIYF
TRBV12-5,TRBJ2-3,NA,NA,TGTGCTAGTGGTTTGAATCCGGCAGATACGCAGTATTTT,CASGLNPADTQYF
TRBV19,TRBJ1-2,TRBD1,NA,TGTGCCAGCGCCGGGACAGCTGGTGGCTACACCTTC,CASAGTAGGYTF
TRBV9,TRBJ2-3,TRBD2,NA,TGTGCCAGCCACCTGGGGACTAGCGGCCGCACAGATACGCAGTATTTT,CASHLGTSGRTDTQYF
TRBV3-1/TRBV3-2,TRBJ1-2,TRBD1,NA,TGTGCCAGCAGCCAAAACCCGACAGGGGGGCTAGGCTACACCTTC,CASSQNPTGGLGYTF
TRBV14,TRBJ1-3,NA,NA,TGTGCCAGCAGCCTCTACAGGTCTTCTGGAAACACCATATATTTT,CASSLYRSSGNTIYF
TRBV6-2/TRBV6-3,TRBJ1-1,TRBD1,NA,TGTGCCAGCAGTTACCTAAAAGGGACAGGGGCGAACACTGAAGCTTTCTTT,CASSYLKGTGANTEAFF
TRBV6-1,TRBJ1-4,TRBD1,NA,TGTGCCAGCAGTGAGACAGGGGGGAAACTGTTTTTT,CASSETGGKLFF
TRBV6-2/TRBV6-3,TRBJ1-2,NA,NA,TGTGCCAGCAGTTACCTGACAGAAACTAACTATGGCTACACCTTC,CASSYLTETNYGYTF
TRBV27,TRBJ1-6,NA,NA,TGTGCCAGCAGTTTCGGTTCTAATTCACCCCTCCACTTT,CASSFGSNSPLHF